These T cell receptor beta chains were read from a single sample in a study of neoadjuvant anti-PD-1 for oral cavity cancer. The method was immunoSEQ multiplex PCR; TCRdb's version includes in-frame clones alone and lacks a portion of them. The sample has over 7,000 clones, approximately 82% seen once. Sample: PBMCs, taken before nivolumab (anti-PD-1) treatment. Receptors were obtained from a person between 40 and 79 years old with oral cavity squamous cell carcinoma. Each CDR3 is given with its conserved first and last residue. The D gene is left open where the match is weak.

>17|-|TRBJ1-3|TRBV7-2
TGTGCCAGCAGCTTAATCGGGACGTCGCGCTCTGGAAACACCATATATTTT
CASSLIGTSRSGNTIYF
>15|-|TRBJ1-3|TRBV5-1
TGCGCCAGCAGCTCCATCGGGATCTCTGGAAACACCATATATTTT
CASSSIGISGNTIYF
>16|TRBD1|TRBJ2-5|TRBV11-2
TGTGCCAGCAGCTTCACTACCGGACAGGGGCAAGAGACCCAGTACTTC
CASSFTTGQGQETQYF
>13|-|TRBJ1-1|TRBV29-1
TGCAGCGTTGCTCCTTTCATGAACACTGAAGCTTTCTTT
CSVAPFMNTEAFF
>11|-|TRBJ2-5|TRBV2
TGTGCCAGCAGTGAAGGGGAGACCCAGTACTTC
CASSEGETQYF
>16|TRBD1|TRBJ2-3|TRBV27
TGTGCCAGCAGTCAGGACAGGGGAAGGAGAGCAGATACGCAGTATTTT
CASSQDRGRRADTQYF
>12|-|TRBJ1-2|TRBV11-2
TGTGCCAGCAGCTCAGAGATCTATGGCTACACCTTC
CASSSEIYGYTF
>18|TRBD1|TRBJ1-6|TRBV5-5
TGTGCCAGCAGCTTGGGGCAGGGGGCATGGTCCTATAATTCACCCCTCCACTTT
CASSLGQGAWSYNSPLHF
>15|-|TRBJ1-2|TRBV27
TGTGCCAGCAGTTTGGTTCCAGGGCTGAACTATGGCTACACCTTC
CASSLVPGLNYGYTF
>15|-|TRBJ2-2|TRBV11-2
TGTGCCAGCAGCTTAGAACCCGTAAACACCGGGGAGCTGTTTTTT
CASSLEPVNTGELFF
>16|TRBD1|TRBJ2-2|TRBV2
TGTGCCAGCAGTGAATCAGGACAGGGGGGGACCGGGGAGCTGTTTTTT
CASSESGQGGTGELFF
>16|-|TRBJ1-1|TRBV5-4
TGTGCCAGCAGCTTGGGGGACACGGGGGGTCGGACTGAAGCTTTCTTT
CASSLGDTGGRTEAFF
>15|-|TRBJ2-1|TRBV9
TGTGCCAGCAGCGTAGAGGGCCAGTCCTACAATGAGCAGTTCTTC
CASSVEGQSYNEQFF
>13|-|TRBJ1-6|TRBV6-6
TGTGCCAGCAGTTATACAGCTAATTCACCCCTCCACTTT
CASSYTANSPLHF
>13|-|TRBJ1-1|TRBV6-5
TGTGCCAGCAGTTATCAGGCGAACACTGAAGCTTTCTTT
CASSYQANTEAFF
>13|-|TRBJ2-7|TRBV19
TGTGCCACCTCGGGGGACGGAGCCTACGAGCAGTACTTC
CATSGDGAYEQYF
>18|TRBD2|TRBJ2-3|TRBV5-1
TGCGCCAGCAGCTCCGCCCTGTTCACGGGGGGGGGCGCTGATACGCAGTATTTT
CASSSALFTGGGADTQYF
>16|TRBD1|TRBJ2-5|TRBV6-7
TGTGCCAGCAGTTACCTTAACAGGGGGCGCGGAGAGACCCAGTACTTC
CASSYLNRGRGETQYF
>13|-|TRBJ2-5|TRBV6-5
TGTGCCAGCAGTTTCGGCCGGAGCGGGACCCAGTACTTC
CASSFGRSGTQYF
>15|TRBD1|TRBJ2-1|TRBV5-5
TGTGCCAGCAGCTTAGAACAGGGGGCATTTGATGAGCAGTTCTTC
CASSLEQGAFDEQFF
>14|-|TRBJ2-2|TRBV18
TGTGCCAGCTCTCTAGACTCGGACACCGGGGAGCTGTTTTTT
CASSLDSDTGELFF
>13|-|TRBJ2-1|TRBV4-1
TGCGCCAGCAGGGGACGGCTAGAAGAGGAGCAGTTCTTC
CASRGRLEEEQFF
>14|-|TRBJ1-5|TRBV6-5
TGTGCCAGCAGCCGACAGTATAGCAATCAGCCCCAGCATTTT
CASSRQYSNQPQHF
>15|TRBD1|TRBJ2-5|TRBV7-9
TGTGCCAGCAGCTTCAGACAGGGGGCACGGGAGACCCAGTACTTC
CASSFRQGARETQYF
>15|TRBD1|TRBJ1-2|TRBV6-5
TGTGCCAGCAGTCCCCGAGGACAGGGGCCCTATGGCTACACCTTC
CASSPRGQGPYGYTF
>14|TRBD1|TRBJ2-5|TRBV7-2
TGTGCCAGCAGCTTCCGACAGGGAGAAGAGACCCAGTACTTC
CASSFRQGEETQYF
>14|-|TRBJ1-5|TRBV6-1
TGTGCCACCGGGGGCGGGGGCCTCAATCAGCCCCAGCATTTT
CATGGGGLNQPQHF
>14|-|TRBJ2-2|TRBV6-1
TGTGCCAGCAGGCCGGGCCAAGGCACCGGGGAGCTGTTTTTT
CASRPGQGTGELFF
>12|-|TRBJ1-1|TRBV6-4
TGTGCCAGCAGAATAACCCCGGAGGGAGCTTTCTTT
CASRITPEGAFF
>14|-|TRBJ2-7|TRBV19
TGTGCCAGTAGTATGGTGCTAGGGTCCTACGAGCAGTACTTC
CASSMVLGSYEQYF
>12|-|TRBJ2-3|TRBV6-5
TGTGCCAGCACTCCAGGGGGAGGGGCGCAGTATTTT
CASTPGGGAQYF